This T cell receptor beta chain was found in a study of blood T cell repertoires in COVID-19. Study-wide context: Nucleic acid was either cDNA or gDNA, and it came from T cells, B-cell-depleted T cells, or PBMCs.

Trimming took 5 bases from V and 4 from J, leaving 12 bases between them. The CDR3 consists of 13 residues. CDR1 and CDR2 (germline): SGHTA, FQGNSA. The table came from immunoSEQ multiplex PCR; TCRdb's copy has only in-frame clones and leaves some out. Counted here are 200,000 to 250,000 clones, 70% to 85% occurring once; the ten biggest clones make up about 9.7%. The chain couples TRBV7-2 to TRBJ2-7; possible D gene TRBD2, 5 bases. The sample consisted of peripheral blood. The TCR sequence derives from a middle-aged man with active or convalescent COVID-19. The CDR3 is CASSQWTGYEQYF. The CDR3 bases are TGTGCCAGCAGCCAATGGACTGGATACGAGCAGTACTTC.